Listed below are T cell receptor beta chains from one sample, sequenced in a study of blood T cell repertoires in COVID-19. The data were produced by immunoSEQ multiplex PCR, yet TCRdb's version contains in-frame clones alone and is incomplete. The data show hundreds of thousands of clones, about four fifths seen once. The sample was PBMCs or T cells enriched from blood (not recorded which). The receptors derive from a man aged 40-50 years who had been exposed to COVID-19. CDR3s leave out the opening cysteine and the closing phenylalanine or tryptophan.

v_call: TRBV5-1
j_call: TRBJ2-2
cdr3_aa: ASSLGGLAGPINFGELF

v_call: TRBV24-1
j_call: TRBJ2-1
cdr3_aa: ATSEGTGQYNEQF

v_call: TRBV7-8
j_call: TRBJ1-5
cdr3_aa: ASSSTRVGQPQH

v_call: TRBV10-2
j_call: TRBJ1-4
cdr3_aa: ASSEGPPATNEKLF

v_call: TRBV5-1
j_call: TRBJ2-3
cdr3_aa: ASSSGEDTSGTTDTQY

v_call: TRBV4-2
j_call: TRBJ1-1
cdr3_aa: ASSPSGRGLEAF

v_call: TRBV11-3
j_call: TRBJ1-1
cdr3_aa: ASSLAWSTEAF

v_call: TRBV7-9
j_call: TRBJ2-3
cdr3_aa: ASSLAGHLTDTQY

v_call: TRBV5-1
j_call: TRBJ2-7
cdr3_aa: ASANPTGGSYEQY

v_call: TRBV5-8
j_call: TRBJ1-2
cdr3_aa: ASSLSGNYGYT

v_call: TRBV14
j_call: TRBJ2-7
cdr3_aa: ASSHGTAHYEQY

v_call: TRBV29-1
j_call: TRBJ2-2
cdr3_aa: SVGGPSANTGELF

v_call: TRBV6-6
j_call: TRBJ1-1
cdr3_aa: ASSFTGSNTEAF

v_call: TRBV27
j_call: TRBJ2-1
cdr3_aa: ASSFRGSWDNEQF

v_call: TRBV5-1
j_call: TRBJ2-1
cdr3_aa: ASSTQGNSYNEQF

v_call: TRBV7-9
j_call: TRBJ1-1
cdr3_aa: ASSLQGGTEAF

v_call: TRBV27
j_call: TRBJ1-3
cdr3_aa: ASKAGALRNTIY

v_call: TRBV29-1
j_call: TRBJ1-3
cdr3_aa: SAIGTLGNTIY

v_call: TRBV3-1/TRBV3-2
j_call: TRBJ2-7
cdr3_aa: ASSQGGAYEQY

v_call: TRBV20-1
j_call: TRBJ2-1
cdr3_aa: SATEREAYNEQF

v_call: TRBV5-5
j_call: TRBJ1-2
cdr3_aa: ASSFTGDNYGYT

v_call: TRBV5-4
j_call: TRBJ1-2
cdr3_aa: ASSPRTETYGYT

v_call: TRBV19
j_call: TRBJ2-7
cdr3_aa: ASSGMRSSPSGEQY

v_call: TRBV3-1/TRBV3-2
j_call: TRBJ2-1
cdr3_aa: ASKGSTGATYNEQF

v_call: TRBV19
j_call: TRBJ2-7
cdr3_aa: ASTGTGGAYEQY

v_call: TRBV27
j_call: TRBJ2-1
cdr3_aa: ASSSRRDSFNEQF

v_call: TRBV30
j_call: TRBJ2-3
cdr3_aa: AWSATGRDTQY

v_call: TRBV6-5
j_call: TRBJ1-1
cdr3_aa: ASSYSDRGGTEAF

v_call: TRBV3-1/TRBV3-2
j_call: TRBJ1-3
cdr3_aa: ASSSQEAGFRNTIY

v_call: TRBV7-9
j_call: TRBJ2-7
cdr3_aa: ASSLATGDKYEQY

v_call: TRBV11-2
j_call: TRBJ2-1
cdr3_aa: ASSLAGPLGDEQF

v_call: TRBV18
j_call: TRBJ1-1
cdr3_aa: ASSQTRENTEAF

v_call: TRBV7-3
j_call: TRBJ2-1
cdr3_aa: ASSQTREAAYNEQF

v_call: TRBV28
j_call: TRBJ1-2
cdr3_aa: ASGEGQGRGYT

v_call: TRBV11-3
j_call: TRBJ2-1
cdr3_aa: ASSDRTGGDEQF

v_call: TRBV7-6
j_call: TRBJ1-1
cdr3_aa: ASSFIEDTEAF

v_call: TRBV19
j_call: TRBJ1-2
cdr3_aa: ASSITFMTGGDGYT